A single sample gave rise to the 23 T cell receptor beta chains below, sequenced in a study of cytomegalovirus exposure and HLA in healthy donors. This PCR relied on a set of 60 Vbeta primers and 13 Jbeta primers. Sequencing used immunoSEQ multiplex PCR; TCRdb keeps in-frame clones, though not all of them. This table has 63,000 or so clones, about 75% appearing once. The specimen sequenced was PBMCs. The receptors were sampled from a woman aged 25 to 39 in good health and CMV-seropositive.

The chain joins TRBV19 to TRBJ2-2; 11 bases fit TRBD2. J gave up 7 bases and V 8 bases, and 9 bases lay outside the gene matches. This CDR3 has 15 amino acids. The germline V gene encodes CDR1 LNHDA and CDR2 SQIVND (reference sequence). The CDR3 region is CASSWTSGSYGELFF. The CDR3 DNA reads TGTGCCAGTTCCTGGACTAGCGGGTCCTACGGGGAGCTGTTTTTT.

The rearrangement uses TRBV30 and TRBJ2-4; a possible D gene is TRBD1 (5 bases). This CDR3 is built from 11 residues. CDR1 GTSNPN and CDR2 SVGIG come from the germline V gene (reference sequence). V was clipped by 5 bases and J by 9 bases, with 11 bases between them. Here the CDR3 reads CAWSDSSIQYF. In DNA, the CDR3 is TGTGCCTGGTCAGACAGTAGCATTCAGTACTTC.

The chain employs TRBV29-1 and TRBJ2-1, with TRBD2 identical over 10 bases. This CDR3 is built from 18 residues. The germline V gene encodes CDR1 SQVTM and CDR2 ANQGSEA. With 4 bases clipped from V and 3 bases from J, the junction kept 15 bases outside the gene matches. The CDR3 DNA sequence: TGCAGCGTTGTGAGGGGTAGCGGGAGGCCAAGCCGCTACAATGAGCAGTTCTTC. Protein sequence: CSVVRGSGRPSRYNEQFF.

This clone has just a few counts. V gene TRBV5-4 combines with J gene TRBJ1-1; TRBD1 aligns across 8 bases. The V gene's germline CDR1 is SGHNT and CDR2 YYREEE (reference sequence). J lost 5 bases, V lost 3 bases, and 9 bases had no gene match. This CDR3 is 15 amino acids long. The CDR3 protein is CASSSVTGEFTEAFF. In DNA, the CDR3 is TGTGCCAGCAGCTCCGTGACAGGGGAATTTACTGAAGCTTTCTTT.

J is TRBJ2-1 and V is TRBV5-1; 7 bases agree with TRBD2. This CDR3 is built from 13 residues. The germline CDR1 and CDR2 sequences are SGHRS and YFSETQ. V dropped 4 bases and J dropped 9; count of bases not matched to a gene: 7. CDR3 in amino acids: CASSPGREGEQFF. The CDR3 bases are TGCGCCAGCAGCCCGGGGAGGGAGGGTGAGCAGTTCTTC.

This clone was recorded once. This sequence joins TRBV11-2 and TRBJ2-2; TRBD2 aligns across 14 bases. This CDR3 region has 17 residues. V dropped 4 bases and J dropped 4; count of bases not matched to a gene: 5. Germline lookup yields CDR1 SGHAT and CDR2 FQNNGV. CDR3 coding DNA: TGTGCCAGCAGCTCGACTAGCGGGAGGGCGGGCACCGGGGAGCTGTTTTTT. Protein sequence: CASSSTSGRAGTGELFF.

The J gene is TRBJ1-2, the V gene TRBV5-1; D is unclear. The CDR3 is 13 amino acids. The V gene lost 0 bases and the J gene lost 2 bases, with 5 bases spanning the gap. CDR1 and CDR2 from the germline V gene are SGHRS and YFSETQ. The CDR3 region has the DNA TGCGCCAGCAGCTTGGAAGAGAACTATGGCTACACCTTC. This translates into CASSLEENYGYTF.

The genes are TRBV29-1 and TRBJ2-1; TRBD2 is a possible D gene (6 bases). Germline V gene lookup returns CDR1 SQVTM and CDR2 ANQGSEA. The V gene lost 7 bases and the J gene lost 4 bases, with 14 bases spanning the gap. The CDR3 contains 13 residues. The CDR3: CSGLWDSYNEQFF. Written as DNA, the CDR3 is TGCAGCGGCTTGTGGGACTCTTACAATGAGCAGTTCTTC.

This clone was detected once. The chain joins TRBV30 to TRBJ1-5, with a tentative D call TRBD1 (6 bases). V was shortened by 1 base and J by 5 bases, with 12 bases between the two germline ends. Germline lookup yields CDR1 GTSNPN and CDR2 SVGIG (reference sequence). The CDR3 runs 14 residues. The CDR3 region has the DNA TGTGCCTGGAGTGCCGGACAGACGTATCAGCCCCAGCATTTT. Its protein product is CAWSAGQTYQPQHF.

The chain joins TRBV7-8 to TRBJ2-7; D is undetermined. The CDR3 consists of 13 residues. Germline-derived CDR1 and CDR2 are SGHVS and FQNEAQ. V lost 5 bases to trimming and J lost 4 bases, with 12 bases between them. The CDR3 region has the DNA TGTGCCAGCAGCCACCCGGGTGGTTACGAGCAGTACTTC. Its protein product is CASSHPGGYEQYF.

The chain carries TRBV28 and TRBJ2-7; a possible D gene is TRBD2 (6 bases). Trimming pared 5 bases from V and 6 bases from J, leaving 14 bases between. The germline V gene has CDR1 MDHEN and CDR2 SYDVKM. This CDR3 is built from 13 residues. The CDR3 loop is CASSPGGVGEQYF. The CDR3 region has the DNA TGTGCCAGCAGTCCCGGGGGAGTAGGCGAGCAGTACTTC.

This chain connects TRBV19 to TRBJ1-2; TRBD1 matches at 12 bases. V gave up 5 bases and J gave up 1 base; unmatched junction bases: 8. This CDR3 comprises 17 residues. CDR1 is LNHDA and CDR2 is SQIVND in the germline V gene (reference sequence). The CDR3 sequence: CASSQPGTGGINYGYTF. CDR3 bases: TGTGCCAGTAGTCAACCCGGGACAGGGGGCATTAACTATGGCTACACCTTC.

The chain is built from TRBV6-5 and TRBJ1-2, with 8 bases that match TRBD1. Germline V gene sequence: CDR1 MNHEY, CDR2 SVGAGI. The ends lost 6 bases at V and 6 bases at J; junction bases unmatched: 9. The CDR3 loop spans 14 amino acids. CDR3 nucleotides: TGTGCCAGCAGCCCTGGCAGGGGGCTAGATGGCTACACCTTC. It specifies CASSPGRGLDGYTF.

This chain connects TRBV7-6 to TRBJ1-4; D possibly corresponds to TRBD1 (5 bases). Trimming stripped 5 bases from V and 3 bases from J, with 13 bases between. The CDR3 has 15 residues. In germline, CDR1 is SGHVS, CDR2 FNYEAQ. The CDR3 here is CASSPSRGANEKLFF. The CDR3 coding sequence is TGTGCCAGCAGCCCTAGTCGGGGGGCTAATGAAAAACTGTTTTTT.

This clone has only a few counts. The V call is TRBV10-3, the J call TRBJ2-1; D gene uncertain. Between the trimmed V and J ends, which lost 6 bases and 5 bases, there was a span of 5 bases. Germline V gene data show CDR1 as ENHRY and CDR2 as SYGVKD. The CDR3 extends over 11 amino acids. The CDR3 here is CAISSNNEQFF. CDR3 in DNA: TGTGCCATCAGCTCTAACAATGAGCAGTTCTTC.

J is TRBJ2-3 and V is TRBV4-3, with 8 bases fitting TRBD2. The CDR3 length is 15 residues. The J segment lost 2 bases and the V segment lost 4 bases, leaving 5 bases of the junction unmatched. Germline CDR1 LGHNA, CDR2 YSLEER. CDR3 nucleotide sequence: TGCGCCAGCAGCCTCGGACTAGCCATCACAGATACGCAGTATTTT. This sequence encodes CASSLGLAITDTQYF.

This clone appeared a single time. The chain joins TRBV19 to TRBJ2-3, with D perhaps TRBD2 (7 bases). This CDR3 is built from 15 residues. The V end was cut by 7 bases, the J end by 5 bases, with 19 bases between. Germline values: CDR1 LNHDA, CDR2 SQIVND (reference sequence). The DNA of the CDR3 is TGTGCCAGTACGCAGGGGCCGAGGGGGGGAGATACGCAGTATTTT. Protein: CASTQGPRGGDTQYF.

The rearrangement links TRBV28 to TRBJ2-7, with a tentative D call TRBD2 (6 bases). The CDR3 length is 11 residues. Looked up from germline, CDR1 is MDHEN and CDR2 is SYDVKM. V lost 7 bases, J lost 9 bases, and 13 bases lay in between. This CDR3 is CASITQEGQYF. As DNA, the CDR3 is TGTGCCAGCATTACCCAGGAGGGGCAGTACTTC.

The chain employs TRBV7-2 and TRBJ2-1, with D maybe TRBD2 (6 bases). The CDR3 has 13 residues. Trimming took 0 bases from V and 9 from J, leaving 9 bases between them. CDR1 is SGHTA and CDR2 is FQGNSA in the germline V gene. CDR3 nucleotide sequence: TGTGCCAGCAGCTTAGCGATCGGGGGTGAGCAGTTCTTC. As protein: CASSLAIGGEQFF.

The chain joins TRBV10-3 to TRBJ2-3; 8 nucleotides agree with TRBD1. The CDR3 contains 14 residues. Germline trimming cut 7 bases from V and 0 bases from J; bases unmatched to any gene: 3. In germline, CDR1 is ENHRY, CDR2 SYGVKD. The CDR3 DNA sequence: TGTGCCATCATCCGGACAGGGAGCACAGATACGCAGTATTTT. Residues: CAIIRTGSTDTQYF.

The genes are TRBV10-3 and TRBJ2-7, with 12 nucleotides matching TRBD2. The CDR3 extends over 13 amino acids. Per the germline V gene, CDR1 is ENHRY and CDR2 is SYGVKD. V lost 10 bases and J lost 5; bases outside the gene matches: 6. CDR3 nucleotide sequence: TGTGCCACCCGGACTAGCGGGATGGACGAGCAGTACTTC. Its protein product is CATRTSGMDEQYF.

This clone came up once. V usage is TRBV14 and J usage is TRBJ2-7; D is possibly TRBD2 (5 bases). The CDR3 is 15 residues long. The ends were cut back, 0 bases at V and 0 bases at J, with 9 bases in the middle. Germline V lookup: CDR1 SGHDN, CDR2 FVKESK. The CDR3 region is CASSQEASGSYEQYF. The CDR3 bases are TGTGCCAGCAGCCAAGAAGCCAGCGGCTCCTACGAGCAGTACTTC.

The J gene is TRBJ1-4, the V gene TRBV6-6, with D possibly being TRBD1 (6 bases). From germline, CDR1 is MNHNY and CDR2 SVGAGI (reference sequence). The V end was cut by 4 bases, the J end by 1 base, with 13 bases between. The CDR3 runs 16 residues. The CDR3: CASSFGGRRTNEKLFF. CDR3 sequence (DNA): TGTGCCAGCAGTTTTGGGGGCCGAAGAACTAATGAAAAACTGTTTTTT.